This is a list of T cell receptor beta chains from one sample in a study of cytomegalovirus exposure and HLA in healthy donors. Produced via immunoSEQ multiplex PCR; TCRdb's table is partial and in-frame only. The sample holds some 150,000 clones, 8.9% seen once. Source material: PBMCs. These receptors all come from a woman in her thirties or forties in good health and CMV-seropositive. Both conserved end residues are part of each CDR3. The D gene is left open where the match is weak. The size entry is marked missing in some rows and otherwise reads once, few, many or a size class.

TRBV18	.	TRBD1	TRBJ1-1	CASSAQGANTEAFF	TGTGCCAGCTCAGCACAGGGGGCGAACACTGAAGCTTTCTTT
TRBV28	few	.	TRBJ2-6	CASSPGQSSGANVLTF	TGTGCCAGCAGCCCTGGACAGAGCTCTGGGGCCAACGTCCTGACTTTC
TRBV4-2	few	.	TRBJ1-1	CASSPGGGSRWGEAFF	TGTGCCAGCAGCCCGGGGGGCGGGTCACGTTGGGGTGAAGCTTTCTTT
TRBV19	.	TRBD1	TRBJ1-1	CASSFPTGMGTEAFF	TGTGCCAGTAGTTTCCCGACAGGGATGGGCACTGAAGCTTTCTTT
TRBV5-4	.	.	TRBJ2-6	CASSARTVPHLSGANVLTF	TGTGCCAGCAGCGCCAGGACAGTGCCCCATCTCTCTGGGGCCAACGTCCTGACTTTC
TRBV13	few	.	TRBJ1-1	CASTSDRESEAFF	.
TRBV9	few	.	TRBJ2-1	CASSVDQGPYNEQFF	TGTGCCAGCAGCGTAGATCAGGGCCCTTACAATGAGCAGTTCTTC
TRBV29-1	.	.	TRBJ1-1	CSGGTNTEAFF	TGCAGCGGAGGCACCAACACTGAAGCTTTCTTT
TRBV5-6	.	.	TRBJ1-1	CASSFWGDFLGNTEAFF	TGTGCCAGCAGCTTTTGGGGGGACTTTCTCGGGAACACTGAAGCTTTCTTT
TRBV2	.	.	TRBJ1-1	CASSRETEAFF	TGTGCCAGCAGTCGGGAAACTGAAGCTTTCTTT
TRBV5-1	.	.	TRBJ2-1	CASSFSRDINEQFF	TGCGCCAGCAGCTTTTCCCGGGACATCAATGAGCAGTTCTTC
TRBV5-4	.	TRBD2	TRBJ2-7	CASSLTSGGSYEQYF	TGTGCCAGCAGCTTGACTAGCGGGGGCTCCTACGAGCAGTACTTC
TRBV19	few	TRBD1	TRBJ1-2	CASSMTGGYDGYTF	TGTGCCAGTAGTATGACAGGGGGGTACGATGGCTACACCTTC
TRBV9	few	.	TRBJ2-5	CASSVAGNQETQYF	TGTGCCAGCAGCGTAGCCGGGAACCAAGAGACCCAGTACTTC
TRBV7-9	.	.	TRBJ2-3	CASTIGRGDTQYF	TGTGCCAGCACAATTGGGCGGGGAGATACGCAGTATTTT
TRBV15	.	.	TRBJ2-1	CATSRDLGHNEQFF	TGTGCCACCAGCAGAGATCTAGGCCACAATGAGCAGTTCTTC
TRBV9	.	.	TRBJ2-1	CASSGGRGSNEQFF	TGTGCCAGCAGCGGGGGCAGGGGAAGTAATGAGCAGTTCTTC
TRBV19	.	TRBD1	TRBJ2-3	CASSIDSGTVSSSTDTQYF	TGTGCCAGTAGTATAGATTCCGGGACAGTTTCTTCTAGCACAGATACGCAGTATTTT
TRBV4-1	few	TRBD1	TRBJ1-2	CASSLGDRVSNYGYTF	TGCGCCAGCAGCCTTGGGGACAGGGTTAGTAACTATGGCTACACCTTC